This T cell receptor beta chain was found in a study of T cells in Graves' hyperthyroidism and ophthalmopathy. In the study overall: Upon initial diagnosis and before any treatment, peripheral blood was collected.

TCR beta CDR3 region amplification was performed from RNA transcripts. HTBI primers drove first-round RT-PCR of the TCR CDR3. Each CDR3 protein is one row after TCRdb ran MiXCR on the multiplex PCR reads. The table records approximately 720,000 distinct CDR3 sequences, approximately 18% of them present only once. V lost 11 bases and J 1 base, leaving 14 bases between the germline ends. Germline V CDR1 and CDR2: MDHEN, SYDVKM. The CDR3 loop spans 13 amino acids. The patients, who ranged from 18 to 65 in age, presented with newly diagnosed hyperthyroidism lasting under 2 months. The blood was taken when hyperthyroidism was first diagnosed, before any ophthalmopathy symptoms showed up.

Sequencing was carried out using blood. This receptor was taken from a woman aged 50 to 65 with Graves' hyperthyroidism that later progressed to Graves' ophthalmopathy. The chain uses TRBV28 and TRBJ1-1; a possible D gene is TRBD1 (5 bases). The CDR3 DNA reads TGTGCCGGCCAAACCGGGGCGAACACTGAAGCTTTCTTT. This sequence encodes CAGQTGANTEAFF.